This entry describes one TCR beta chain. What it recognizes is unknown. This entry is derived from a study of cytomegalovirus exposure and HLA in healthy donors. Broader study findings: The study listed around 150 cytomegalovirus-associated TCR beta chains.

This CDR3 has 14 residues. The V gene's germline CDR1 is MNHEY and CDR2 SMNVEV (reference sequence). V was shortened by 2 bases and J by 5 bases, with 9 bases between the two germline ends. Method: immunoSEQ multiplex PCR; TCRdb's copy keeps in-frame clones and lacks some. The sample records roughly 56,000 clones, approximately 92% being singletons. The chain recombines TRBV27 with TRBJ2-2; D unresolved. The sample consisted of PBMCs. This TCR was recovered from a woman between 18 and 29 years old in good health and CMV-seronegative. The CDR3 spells CASSLHQATGELFF. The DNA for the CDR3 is TGTGCCAGCAGTTTACATCAGGCTACCGGGGAGCTGTTTTTT.